These 12 T cell receptor beta chains were sequenced from one sample in a study of T cell responses to AZD1222 COVID-19 vaccine. Measured with immunoSEQ multiplex PCR; TCRdb has only the in-frame clones, and not every one. The profile covers more than 95,000 clones, with roughly 91% appearing a single time and less than 55% taken by the ten largest. Material: peripheral blood, obtained on day 0 of AZD1222 vaccination. The receptors here all came from an adult in good health.

The chain recombines TRBV5-1 with TRBJ2-7; 13 positions agree with TRBD2. The CDR3 covers 17 residues. V dropped 4 bases and J dropped 3; count of bases not matched to a gene: 10. From germline, CDR1 is SGHRS and CDR2 YFSETQ. The CDR3 sequence: CASSLGLAGVVDYEQYF. CDR3 bases: TGCGCCAGCAGCCTCGGACTAGCGGGAGTGGTTGACTACGAGCAGTACTTC.

This sequence joins TRBV11-3 and TRBJ2-7, with TRBD2 identical over 14 bases. V dropped 1 base and J dropped 7; count of bases not matched to a gene: 6. The CDR3 contains 16 residues. In germline, CDR1 is SGHNT, CDR2 YENEEA. The CDR3 reads CASSLGGLAGEREQYF. The DNA of the CDR3 is TGTGCCAGCAGCTTAGGGGGACTAGCGGGAGAGAGAGAGCAGTACTTC.

The rearrangement links TRBV6-6 to TRBJ1-6; no reliable D call. CDR1 is MNHNY and CDR2 is SVGAGI in the germline V gene (reference sequence). The CDR3 covers 13 residues. Trimming took 6 bases from V and 7 from J, leaving 10 bases between them. The CDR3 sequence: CASSPILNSPLHF. CDR3 sequence (DNA): TGTGCCAGCAGCCCGATTTTGAATTCACCCCTCCACTTT.

This clone was found once. The chain employs TRBV15 and TRBJ2-7, with unresolved D. Germline V CDR1 and CDR2: LNHNV, YYDKDF (reference sequence). This CDR3 has 13 residues. V was shortened by 0 bases and J by 6 bases, with 9 bases between the two germline ends. Written as DNA, the CDR3 is TGTGCCACCAGCAGAGAACCTTTAGCCGAGCAGTACTTC. Translated, it gives CATSREPLAEQYF.

This chain joins TRBV4-3 and TRBJ2-5, with D perhaps being TRBD1 or TRBD2 (5 bases each). This CDR3 has 15 amino acids. CDR1 is LGHNA and CDR2 is YSLEER in the germline V gene. Trimming cost V 4 bases and J 5 bases, with 17 bases left between them. As DNA, the CDR3 is TGCGCCAGCAGCCTTACGGGGCAGGGCGGGGAGACCCAGTACTTC. Translated, it gives CASSLTGQGGETQYF.

This sequence joins TRBV18 and TRBJ1-6; the D gene is possibly TRBD1 (5 bases). Germline V lookup: CDR1 KGHSH, CDR2 LQKENI. V was clipped by 3 bases and J by 7 bases, with 13 bases between them. The CDR3 extends over 15 amino acids. CDR3 sequence: CASSPIGAGNSPLHF. The CDR3, as DNA: TGTGCCAGCTCACCCATCGGGGCGGGAAATTCACCCCTCCACTTT.

J is TRBJ2-3 and V is TRBV6-1, with D perhaps TRBD2 (5 bases). Germline V gene lookup returns CDR1 MNHNS and CDR2 SASEGT. The V end lost 4 bases, the J end lost 5 bases, and 19 bases lay between the germline ends. The CDR3 has 16 amino acids. CDR3 amino acids: CASSGRTLKGGDTQYF. CDR3 nucleotides: TGTGCCAGCAGTGGGAGGACCCTTAAAGGCGGAGATACGCAGTATTTT.

The chain joins TRBV30 to TRBJ1-3; no firm D call. Per the germline V gene, CDR1 is GTSNPN and CDR2 is SVGIG (reference sequence). CDR3 length equals 13 residues. Trimming stripped 2 bases from V and 4 bases from J, with 9 bases between. CDR3 region: CAWSSQPGNTIYF. CDR3 coding DNA: TGTGCCTGGAGTTCCCAACCGGGAAACACCATATATTTT.

The chain recombines TRBV19 with TRBJ1-1, with 7 bases aligning to TRBD1. Germline trimming cut 3 bases from V and 6 bases from J; bases unmatched to any gene: 7. The CDR3 covers 14 residues. Per the germline V gene, CDR1 is LNHDA and CDR2 is SQIVND (reference sequence). The CDR3 nucleotides read TGTGCCAGTAGTATCCCAGGACAGGTGGCTGAAGCTTTCTTT. Encoded protein: CASSIPGQVAEAFF.

The gene calls are TRBV5-1 and TRBJ2-7, with 9 bases that match TRBD1. This CDR3 has 16 amino acids. V shed 0 bases and J 0 bases; nucleotides not matched to a gene: 4. CDR1 and CDR2 from the germline V gene are SGHRS and YFSETQ. CDR3 in amino acids: CASSLGLQGASYEQYF. CDR3 nucleotide sequence: TGCGCCAGCAGCTTGGGGTTACAGGGGGCCTCCTACGAGCAGTACTTC. The full variable domain, completed using reference TRBV5-1 and TRBJ2-7, is KAGVTQTPRYLIKTRGQQVTLSCSPISGHRSVSWYQQTPGQGLQFLFEYFSETQRNKGNFPGRFSGRQFSNSRSEMNVSTLELGDSALYLCASSLGLQGASYEQYFGPGTRLTVT.

The chain combines TRBV6-2 or TRBV6-3 with TRBJ2-7; perhaps D is TRBD1 or TRBD2 (6 bases each). Germline values: CDR1 MNHEY, CDR2 SVGEGT. The CDR3 consists of 15 residues. V dropped 4 bases and J dropped 4 bases, with 17 bases sitting between them. The CDR3 region is CASSLTGLGRYEQYF. The DNA for the CDR3 is TGTGCCAGCAGTTTAACAGGGCTGGGGAGGTACGAGCAGTACTTC.

This clone appeared a single time. V and J are TRBV5-4 and TRBJ1-6; D remains ambiguous. The CDR3 has 14 residues. Germline V gives CDR1 SGHNT, CDR2 YYREEE (reference sequence). The V end was cut by 1 base, the J end by 7 bases, with 9 bases between. The CDR3 reads CASSLLRGNSPLHF. In nucleotides, the CDR3 is TGTGCCAGCAGCTTGTTACGGGGAAATTCACCCCTCCACTTT.